This entry lists 13 T cell receptor beta chains sequenced from one sample in a study of response to subunit inactivated influenza vaccine. TCRdb independently ran MiXCR on the RT-PCR reads; one entry per CDR3 protein. The sample contains 560,000 or so distinct CDR3 sequences, less than 10% of which appear only once. The input for sequencing was PBMCs from blood, taken less than 30 months after vaccination. These receptors came from a man aged 45 to 75 who received an inactivated influenza vaccine.

In this sample, this clonotype turned up a few times. V is TRBV5-1 and J is TRBJ1-5; 7 bases line up with TRBD1. The CDR3 is 16 amino acids. From germline, CDR1 is SGHRS and CDR2 YFSETQ. With V trimmed by 4 bases and J by 1 base, 8 bases remained unmatched. The CDR3 DNA sequence: TGCGCCAGCAGCCCTGAACCGGGACAGAGCAATCAGCCCCAGCATTTT. Translation gives CASSPEPGQSNQPQHF.

In this sample, this clonotype turned up many times. V is TRBV20-1 and J is TRBJ2-1, with D tentatively TRBD2 (5 bases). Germline loops: CDR1 DFQATT, CDR2 SNEGSKA (reference sequence). The CDR3 runs 13 residues. V was shortened by 8 bases and J by 5 bases, with 16 bases between the two germline ends. The CDR3 DNA sequence: TGCAGTTCCATCTGGCGGGCGAACAATGAGCAGTTCTTC. It translates to CSSIWRANNEQFF.

This chain uses TRBV28 with TRBJ2-3; 8 nucleotides agree with TRBD2. Germline V gene data show CDR1 as MDHEN and CDR2 as SYDVKM. V shed 1 base, J shed 0 bases, and the junction held 9 bases outside the gene matches. This CDR3 is 18 amino acids long. For the CDR3, the DNA is TGTGCCAGCAGTTTATTAACCTATGCTAGCGGGAGCACAGATACGCAGTATTTT. Translating gives CASSLLTYASGSTDTQYF.

There are a few counts of this clonotype. This rearrangement joins TRBV29-1 to TRBJ1-1, with D maybe TRBD1 (5 bases). The V end lost 3 bases, the J end lost 8 bases, and 13 bases lay between the germline ends. The CDR3 has 12 residues. CDR1 and CDR2 from the germline V gene are SQVTM and ANQGSEA. The CDR3 nucleotides read TGCAGCGTTGATTTTGGACGGACAGAAGCTTTCTTT. Residues: CSVDFGRTEAFF.

The rearrangement links TRBV11-2 to TRBJ2-3; TRBD2 agrees at 12 bases. CDR3 length equals 15 residues. Germline V gene lookup returns CDR1 SGHAT and CDR2 FQNNGV. V was clipped by 7 bases and J by 0 bases; unmatched bases: 2. This CDR3 reads CASKLAGGSTDTQYF. The CDR3 region has the DNA TGTGCCAGCAAACTAGCGGGAGGTAGCACAGATACGCAGTATTTT.

This clonotype was observed a handful of times. The rearrangement links TRBV12-3 or TRBV12-4 to TRBJ2-3; 14 positions match TRBD2. Losses at the gene ends were 5 bases for V and 1 base for J; bases not matched to a gene: 8. The CDR3 loop spans 18 amino acids. The CDR3 DNA reads TGTGCCAGCAGTCTGACTAGCGGGGGGGCTCCAGGCACAGATACGCAGTATTTT. It is translated as CASSLTSGGAPGTDTQYF.

This chain joins TRBV6-5 and TRBJ2-5; perhaps TRBD2 as D (5 bases). The CDR3 sequence is 16 residues long. V was pared by 0 bases and J by 2 bases, with 13 bases between. Germline-derived CDR1 and CDR2 are MNHEY and SVGAGI. The CDR3 DNA is TGTGCCAGCAGTTACTCTGCCGGGGTGGGACAAGAGACCCAGTACTTC. This gives the protein CASSYSAGVGQETQYF.

This clonotype was picked up a small number of times. The chain carries TRBV27 and TRBJ2-1, with TRBD2 identical over 11 bases. Germline V lookup: CDR1 MNHEY, CDR2 SMNVEV (reference sequence). The CDR3 consists of 16 residues. V gave up 1 base and J gave up 5 bases; unmatched junction bases: 4. The CDR3 is CASSLLGLAVNNEQFF. Written as DNA, the CDR3 is TGTGCCAGCAGTTTATTGGGACTAGCGGTAAACAATGAGCAGTTCTTC.

This clonotype was seen a handful of times. The V and J genes are TRBV5-1 and TRBJ2-7, with D perhaps TRBD1 (6 bases). The germline V and J ends were trimmed by 5 bases and 5 bases, with 14 bases remaining between them. This CDR3 has 13 residues. Germline V gene lookup returns CDR1 SGHRS and CDR2 YFSETQ. CDR3 sequence reads: CASRRYGGHEQYF. The CDR3 DNA reads TGCGCCAGCAGAAGGTATGGGGGCCACGAGCAGTACTTC.

There are many counts of this clonotype. One end of the junction does not line up with germline, which may come from a read error. This chain uses TRBV9 with TRBJ2-3; D is unclear. Germline values: CDR1 SGDLS, CDR2 YYNGEE. The CDR3 is 12 amino acids. CDR3 coding DNA: TGCGCCAGCAGCGTAGGGACAGATACGCAGTATTTT. Translated, it gives CASSVGTDTQYF.

A few counts support this clonotype. The CDR3 coding sequence is TGTGCCAGCAGCCAAGAGCGCCAGAGAGATACGCAGTATTTT. Amino acid sequence: CASSQERQRDTQYF. The chain couples TRBV4-2 to TRBJ2-3; D is ambiguous. CDR1 and CDR2 (germline): LGHNA, YNFKEQ. Trimming took off 0 bases at V and 5 bases at J, with 9 bases between the two ends. The CDR3 runs 14 residues.

This clonotype has ten or more counts. V gene TRBV4-2 combines with J gene TRBJ2-2, with no clear D. Germline loops: CDR1 LGHNA, CDR2 YNFKEQ. Trimming shortened V by 3 bases and J by 2 bases, and 13 bases separated the two germline ends. The CDR3 has 16 residues. The CDR3 loop is CASSHHWAVNTGELFF. The CDR3 coding sequence is TGTGCCAGCAGCCACCATTGGGCGGTAAACACCGGGGAGCTGTTTTTT.

There are many counts of this clonotype. V and J are TRBV5-1 and TRBJ1-6, with 8 bases lining up with TRBD1. The length of the CDR3 is 14 residues. V shed 4 bases and J 5 bases; nucleotides not matched to a gene: 2. CDR1 is SGHRS, CDR2 YFSETQ, per germline. The CDR3 DNA reads as TGCGCCAGCAGCGCGGGACAGGATAATTCACCCCTCCACTTT. Amino acid sequence: CASSAGQDNSPLHF.